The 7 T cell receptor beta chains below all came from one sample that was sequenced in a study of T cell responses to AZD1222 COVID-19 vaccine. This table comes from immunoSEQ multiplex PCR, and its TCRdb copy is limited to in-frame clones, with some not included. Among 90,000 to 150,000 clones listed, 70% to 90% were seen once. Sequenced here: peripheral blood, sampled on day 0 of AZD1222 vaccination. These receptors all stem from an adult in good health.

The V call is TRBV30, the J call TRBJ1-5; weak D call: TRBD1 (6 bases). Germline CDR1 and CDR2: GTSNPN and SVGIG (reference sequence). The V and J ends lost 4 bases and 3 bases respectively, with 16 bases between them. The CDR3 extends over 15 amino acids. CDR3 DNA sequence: TGTGCCTGGAACGCTGGGGGCCCGCCCAATCAGCCCCAGCATTTT. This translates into CAWNAGGPPNQPQHF.

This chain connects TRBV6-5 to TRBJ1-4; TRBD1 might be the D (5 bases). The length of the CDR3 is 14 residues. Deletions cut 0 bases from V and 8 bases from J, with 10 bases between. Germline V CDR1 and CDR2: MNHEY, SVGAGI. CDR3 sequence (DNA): TGTGCCAGCAGTTACTCCTGGGGCCGGGAAAAACTGTTTTTT. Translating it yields CASSYSWGREKLFF.

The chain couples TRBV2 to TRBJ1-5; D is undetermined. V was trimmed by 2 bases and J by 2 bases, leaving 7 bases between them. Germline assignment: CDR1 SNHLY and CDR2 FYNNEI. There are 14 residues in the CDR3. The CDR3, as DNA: TGTGCCAGCAGTGAACGGTTCGGCAATCAGCCCCAGCATTTT. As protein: CASSERFGNQPQHF.

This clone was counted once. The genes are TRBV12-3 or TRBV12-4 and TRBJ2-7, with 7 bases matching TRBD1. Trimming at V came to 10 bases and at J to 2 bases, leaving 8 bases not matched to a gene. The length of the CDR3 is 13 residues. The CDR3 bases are TGTGCCACCTCTTTACAGGGGCCCTACGAGCAGTACTTC. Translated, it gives CATSLQGPYEQYF.

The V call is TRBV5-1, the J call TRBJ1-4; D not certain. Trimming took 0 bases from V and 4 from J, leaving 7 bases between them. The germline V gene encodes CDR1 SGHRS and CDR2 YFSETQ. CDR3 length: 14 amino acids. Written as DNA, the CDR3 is TGCGCCAGCAGCTTGGCCGGAATTAATGAAAAACTGTTTTTT. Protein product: CASSLAGINEKLFF.

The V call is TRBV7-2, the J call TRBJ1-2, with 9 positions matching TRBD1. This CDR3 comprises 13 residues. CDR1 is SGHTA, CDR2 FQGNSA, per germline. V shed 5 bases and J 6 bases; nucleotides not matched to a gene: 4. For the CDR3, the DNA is TGTGCCAGCAGCGCGGACAGGGGACATGGCTACACCTTC. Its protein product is CASSADRGHGYTF.

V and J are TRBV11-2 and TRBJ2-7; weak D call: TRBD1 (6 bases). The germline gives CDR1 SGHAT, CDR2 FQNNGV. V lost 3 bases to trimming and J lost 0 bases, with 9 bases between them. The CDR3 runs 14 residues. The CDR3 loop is CASSFGGVSYEQYF. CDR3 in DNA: TGTGCCAGCAGCTTTGGGGGCGTCTCCTACGAGCAGTACTTC.